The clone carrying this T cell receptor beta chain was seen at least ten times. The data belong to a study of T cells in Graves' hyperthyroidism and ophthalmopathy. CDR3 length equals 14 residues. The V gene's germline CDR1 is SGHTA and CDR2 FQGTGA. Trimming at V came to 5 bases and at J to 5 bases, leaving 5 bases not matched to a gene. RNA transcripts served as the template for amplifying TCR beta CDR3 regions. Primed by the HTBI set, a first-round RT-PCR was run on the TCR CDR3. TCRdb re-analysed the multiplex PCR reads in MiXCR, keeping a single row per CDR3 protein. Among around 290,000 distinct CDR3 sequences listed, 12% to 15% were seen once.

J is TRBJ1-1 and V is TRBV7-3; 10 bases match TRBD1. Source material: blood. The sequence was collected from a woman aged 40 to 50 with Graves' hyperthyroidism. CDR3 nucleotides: TGTGCCAGCAGCATGACAGGGGGCGCGACTGAAGCTTTCTTT. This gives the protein CASSMTGGATEAFF.